These 21 T cell receptor beta chains were all obtained from the same sample, sequenced in a study of blood T cells in healthy people across ages. Primed by a sample-barcoded 5' primer and a J-beta primer mix, a second PCR proceeded for about 7 to 11 cycles. Using its own MiXCR run on the 5' RACE reads, TCRdb lists one record per CDR3 protein. The sample has about 1.4 million distinct CDR3 sequences, almost 60% seen once. The sample consisted of blood. All receptors come from a young man in good health.

The chain carries TRBV7-9 and TRBJ1-2, with D maybe TRBD1 (6 bases). Germline lookup yields CDR1 SEHNR and CDR2 FQNEAQ (reference sequence). V lost 5 bases, J lost 8 bases, and 12 bases lay in between. The CDR3 is 12 residues long. The CDR3 DNA is TGTGCCAGCAGCCTGAACAGGGCCGGCTACACCTTC. Its protein product is CASSLNRAGYTF. Full variable domain (rest looked up from reference TRBV7-9 and TRBJ1-2): DTGVSQNPRHKITKRGQNVTFRCDPISEHNRLYWYRQTLGQGPEFLTYFQNEAQLEKSRLLSDRFSAERPKGSFSTLEIQRTEQGDSAMYLCASSLNRAGYTFGSGTRLTVV.

This clonotype was seen a few times. This chain uses TRBV7-2 with TRBJ1-4, with 7 bases identical to TRBD1. The V gene end was trimmed by 5 bases and the J gene end by 6 bases; junction bases not matched to a gene: 6. The CDR3 loop spans 14 amino acids. Germline CDR1 and CDR2: SGHTA and FQGNSA. The CDR3 loop reads CASSRTGADEKLFF. The CDR3 bases are TGTGCCAGCAGCCGAACAGGGGCAGATGAAAAACTGTTTTTT.

This clonotype was found a few times. This chain's CDR3 is CASSFSGWEGNEQFF. In DNA form, the CDR3 reads TGTGCCAGCAGCTTTTCCGGCTGGGAAGGCAATGAGCAGTTCTTC. The chain employs TRBV5-4 and TRBJ2-1; no clear D gene. V lost 2 bases, J lost 6 bases, and 15 bases lay in between. The CDR3 covers 15 residues. Per the germline V gene, CDR1 is SGHNT and CDR2 is YYREEE (reference sequence).

This clonotype was seen a few times. The genes are TRBV20-1 and TRBJ1-4, with 11 bases lining up with TRBD1. CDR1 and CDR2 (germline): DFQATT, SNEGSKA (reference sequence). This CDR3 comprises 14 residues. With 6 bases clipped from V and 4 bases from J, the junction kept 4 bases outside the gene matches. CDR3 sequence (DNA): TGCAGTGCCCGGGACAGGGGGATTAATGAAAAACTGTTTTTT. Its translation is CSARDRGINEKLFF.

About this clonotype itself: Sequence at one end of the junction differs from germline and may be a read error. This chain joins TRBV29-1 and TRBJ2-1; D gene unclear. This CDR3 region has 18 residues. Germline assignment: CDR1 SQVTM and CDR2 ANQGSEA. The CDR3 DNA is TGCTGCGTTGAAGTACCAGAACCAGGCAGAGCCTCCTACAATGAGCAGTTCTTC. Translated, it gives CCVEVPEPGRASYNEQFF.

The chain carries TRBV20-1 and TRBJ2-7, with 10 nucleotides matching TRBD2. The CDR3 is made up of 13 amino acids. V lost 7 bases and J lost 4; bases outside the gene matches: 7. In germline, CDR1 is DFQATT, CDR2 SNEGSKA (reference sequence). The CDR3 DNA reads as TGCAGTGTACCGGGACTAGCGTTTTACGAGCAGTACTTC. Translated: CSVPGLAFYEQYF.

CDR3 in DNA: TGTGCCAGCAGTGAAGTGCCTCACAGGGAGAGAACTAGCGGGAGGTCCTACAATGAGCAGTTCTTC. Protein sequence: CASSEVPHRERTSGRSYNEQFF. The J gene is TRBJ2-1, the V gene TRBV25-1, with TRBD2 identical over 12 bases. Germline V CDR1 and CDR2: MGHDK, SYGVNS. This CDR3 has 22 residues. With V trimmed by 2 bases and J by 1 base, 18 bases remained unmatched.

This clonotype has a single count. The chain recombines TRBV20-1 with TRBJ2-3; 7 nucleotides match TRBD1. V trimming: 5 bases; J trimming: 0 bases; junction bases outside the gene matches: 5. The CDR3 totals 14 residues. Germline V lookup: CDR1 DFQATT, CDR2 SNEGSKA (reference sequence). This chain's CDR3 is CSAAGTVSTDTQYF. DNA of the CDR3: TGCAGTGCTGCCGGGACAGTAAGCACAGATACGCAGTATTTT.

This chain connects TRBV20-1 to TRBJ2-5; maybe TRBD2 (6 bases). Germline assignment: CDR1 DFQATT and CDR2 SNEGSKA (reference sequence). The CDR3 consists of 13 residues. V was clipped by 4 bases and J by 3 bases, with 12 bases between them. This chain's CDR3 is CSATASAKETQYF. CDR3 bases: TGCAGTGCTACTGCTAGCGCAAAAGAGACCCAGTACTTC.

The chain's CDR3 is CAILRTSGIYEQYF. The CDR3 nucleotides are TGTGCCATACTAAGGACTAGCGGGATCTACGAGCAGTACTTC. This sequence joins TRBV2 and TRBJ2-5; 12 bases map to TRBD2. The J call may not be correct, given that the DNA end is closer to TRBJ2-7. The CDR3 loop spans 14 amino acids. From germline, CDR1 is SNHLY and CDR2 FYNNEI.

This clonotype was seen a handful of times. The V and J genes are TRBV20-1 and TRBJ2-7, with D perhaps matching TRBD2 (6 bases). CDR3 length equals 13 residues. Looked up from germline, CDR1 is DFQATT and CDR2 is SNEGSKA (reference sequence). Trimming removed 6 bases from V and 1 base from J, with 13 bases in between. The CDR3 reads CSATGTESYEQYF. CDR3 bases: TGCAGTGCCACCGGGACTGAGTCCTACGAGCAGTACTTC.

Points on this clonotype: Possible read error: a much larger clone is one base away. V usage is TRBV6-2 or TRBV6-3 and J usage is TRBJ1-5, with D hard to call. CDR1 MNHEY and CDR2 SVGEGT come from the germline V gene. CDR3 length: 13 residues. DNA for the CDR3: TGTGCCGGCAGCCTTTTGCCCTATCAGCCCCAGCATTTT. It is translated as CAGSLLPYQPQHF.

J is TRBJ1-2 and V is TRBV2; no definite D call. The CDR3 extends over 15 amino acids. Germline CDR1 reads SNHLY; CDR2 reads FYNNEI. V dropped 4 bases and J dropped 4 bases, with 16 bases sitting between them. The CDR3, as DNA: TGTGCCAGCAGTGGCCGGGTAGTATCTAGCTATGGCTACACCTTC. The encoded protein is CASSGRVVSSYGYTF.

The sample holds a few counts of this clonotype. The chain joins TRBV27 to TRBJ2-7; the match to TRBD1 covers 8 bases. The CDR3 runs 14 residues. Germline V gives CDR1 MNHEY, CDR2 SMNVEV (reference sequence). V shed 6 bases, J shed 5 bases, and the junction held 9 bases outside the gene matches. This CDR3 is CASSPRAGGDEQYF. The CDR3, as DNA: TGTGCCAGCAGCCCCCGCGCAGGGGGCGACGAGCAGTACTTC.

The chain combines TRBV7-2 with TRBJ1-4, with TRBD1 as a possible D gene (5 bases). CDR1 and CDR2 from the germline V gene are SGHTA and FQGNSA. Trimming took off 1 base at V and 3 bases at J, with 12 bases between the two ends. The CDR3 is 16 residues long. The CDR3 loop is CASSLVAGGANEKLFF. CDR3 nucleotides: TGTGCCAGCAGCTTAGTCGCCGGGGGGGCTAATGAAAAACTGTTTTTT.

The chain carries TRBV7-9 and TRBJ2-3; D gene unclear. The CDR3 runs to 15 residues. Deletions cut 5 bases from V and 2 bases from J, with 14 bases between. Looked up from germline, CDR1 is SEHNR and CDR2 is FQNEAQ (reference sequence). The CDR3: CASSPPWISTDTQYF. The CDR3 DNA reads as TGTGCCAGCAGCCCCCCCTGGATTTCCACAGATACGCAGTATTTT. The entire variable domain, with the rest obtained from reference TRBV7-9 and TRBJ2-3, is as follows: DTGVSQNPRHKITKRGQNVTFRCDPISEHNRLYWYRQTLGQGPEFLTYFQNEAQLEKSRLLSDRFSAERPKGSFSTLEIQRTEQGDSAMYLCASSPPWISTDTQYFGPGTRLTVL.

This clonotype was found a few times. The V call is TRBV29-1, the J call TRBJ2-3; possible D gene TRBD1, 5 bases. CDR3 length: 13 residues. V gave up 7 bases and J gave up 2 bases, with 13 bases separating them. CDR1 is SQVTM, CDR2 ANQGSEA, per germline. This chain's CDR3 is CSADRANTDTQYF. CDR3 in DNA: TGCAGCGCCGACAGAGCGAACACAGATACGCAGTATTTT.

There are a few counts of this clonotype. The chain is built from TRBV7-9 and TRBJ2-7, with D unresolved. Deletions cut 1 base from V and 3 bases from J, with 4 bases between. The CDR3 is made up of 12 amino acids. Germline V gene data show CDR1 as SEHNR and CDR2 as FQNEAQ (reference sequence). In nucleotides, the CDR3 is TGTGCCAGCAGCTTAGAATACTACGAGCAGTACTTC. Encoded protein: CASSLEYYEQYF.

The rearrangement joins TRBV6-5 to TRBJ1-1; 7 nucleotides line up with TRBD1. V lost 4 bases and J lost 1; bases outside the gene matches: 3. Looked up from germline, CDR1 is MNHEY and CDR2 is SVGAGI. CDR3 length equals 14 residues. This CDR3 reads CASSSDRRNTEAFF. As DNA, the CDR3 is TGTGCCAGCAGTTCGGACAGGCGGAACACTGAAGCTTTCTTT.

This clonotype was seen a few times. The genes are TRBV29-1 and TRBJ2-2, with TRBD1 as a possible D gene (6 bases). Trimming took 4 bases from V and 0 from J, leaving 6 bases between them. The germline V gene encodes CDR1 SQVTM and CDR2 ANQGSEA. This CDR3 contains 13 residues. The CDR3 DNA reads as TGCAGCGTTGGGACAGCGAACACCGGGGAGCTGTTTTTT. Translated: CSVGTANTGELFF.

The chain combines TRBV27 with TRBJ2-1; no firm D call. From germline, CDR1 is MNHEY and CDR2 SMNVEV (reference sequence). The CDR3 is 16 residues long. The V gene lost 8 bases and the J gene lost 0 bases, with 17 bases spanning the gap. CDR3 in DNA: TGTGCCAGCTGCGTCAGTGTTGCTAGCTCCTACAATGAGCAGTTCTTC. Amino acid sequence: CASCVSVASSYNEQFF.